These 2 T cell receptor beta chains share one sample of origin, sequenced in a study of PD-1 blockade in classical Hodgkin lymphoma. This table comes from immunoSEQ multiplex PCR, and its TCRdb copy is limited to in-frame clones, with some not included. Of around 100,000 clones listed, 90% are singletons. The time point denotes: cycle 4 day 1 (C4D1), after more than 5 weeks of nivolumab. Each patient experienced a relapse that followed autologous stem cell transplantation, and brentuximab vedotin exposure varied. The sequenced sample was peripheral blood mononuclear cells (PBMCs), obtained before the fourth cycle of nivolumab. Receptors originate from a human donor with classical Hodgkin lymphoma.

This clone has only a few counts. V is TRBV29-1 and J is TRBJ1-2, with TRBD1 identical over 8 bases. CDR1 and CDR2 from the germline V gene are SQVTM and ANQGSEA. V shed 6 bases and J 3 bases; nucleotides not matched to a gene: 3. This CDR3 has 12 amino acids. CDR3 bases: TGCAGCGTCACGGACAGGGACTATGGCTACACCTTC. Its protein is CSVTDRDYGYTF.

J is TRBJ2-3 and V is TRBV11-3; either TRBD1 or TRBD2 may fit D (6 bases each). The CDR3 is 19 amino acids. CDR1 and CDR2 (germline): SGHNT, YENEEA. V lost 1 base and J lost 3, with 23 bases in between. This CDR3 reads CASSLGGRALARGTDTQYF. In DNA form, the CDR3 reads TGTGCCAGCAGCTTAGGTGGGCGCGCCCTAGCGAGGGGGACAGATACGCAGTATTTT.